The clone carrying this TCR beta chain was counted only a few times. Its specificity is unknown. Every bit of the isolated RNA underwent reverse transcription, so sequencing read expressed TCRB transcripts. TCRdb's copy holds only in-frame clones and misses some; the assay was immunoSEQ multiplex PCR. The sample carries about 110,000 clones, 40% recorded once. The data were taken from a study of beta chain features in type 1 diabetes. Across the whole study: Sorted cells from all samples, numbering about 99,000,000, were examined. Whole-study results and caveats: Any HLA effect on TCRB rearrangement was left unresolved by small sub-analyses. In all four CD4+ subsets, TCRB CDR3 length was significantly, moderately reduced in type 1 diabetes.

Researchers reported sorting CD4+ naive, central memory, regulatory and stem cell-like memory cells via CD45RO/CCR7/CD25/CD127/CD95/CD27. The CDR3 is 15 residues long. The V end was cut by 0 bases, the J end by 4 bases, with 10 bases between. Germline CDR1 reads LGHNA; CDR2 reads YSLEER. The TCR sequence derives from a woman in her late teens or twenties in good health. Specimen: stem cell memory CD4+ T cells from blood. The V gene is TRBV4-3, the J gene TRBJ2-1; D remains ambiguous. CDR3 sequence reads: CASSQEGTVYNEQFF. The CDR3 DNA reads TGCGCCAGCAGCCAAGAAGGCACAGTTTACAATGAGCAGTTCTTC.